This record looks at one T cell receptor beta chain sequence and its context. This entry belongs to a study of blood T cell repertoires in COVID-19. Study-level information: Researchers got acute and convalescent COVID-19 samples from the United States, Italy and Spain. From T cells, B-cell-depleted T cells, or PBMCs came the material, which was cDNA or gDNA.

As handled by the study authors: Amplification with reference gene primers provided the estimates of nucleated cell counts. Assay used: immunoSEQ multiplex PCR; TCRdb lists only in-frame clones, some missing. V and J calls and clone size follow that table, whereas D and trimming were derived from the DNA. The data contain some 350,000 clones, more than 85% of them seen just once; the ten biggest clones take up over 2.5%. V was shortened by 5 bases and J by 0 bases, with 23 bases between the two germline ends. This CDR3 region has 20 residues. Germline lookup yields CDR1 SGHTA and CDR2 FQGTGA. This chain joins TRBV7-3 and TRBJ2-6; tentative D call: TRBD2 (5 bases). This TCR was sampled from a human donor in a cohort sampled during active COVID-19. Sequenced: peripheral blood. The DNA for the CDR3 is TGTGCCAGCAGCCGAAGAGCAGGTCCGGAGAGCGGCTCTGGGGCCAACGTCCTGACTTTC. Translating gives CASSRRAGPESGSGANVLTF.